A single sample is the source of the 2 T cell receptor beta chains below, sequenced in a study of blood T cell repertoires in COVID-19. The repertoire was sequenced with immunoSEQ multiplex PCR; TCRdb's copy has only in-frame clones and lacks some. The sample has hundreds of thousands of clones, roughly 85% seen once; the top ten hold more than 4.5%. The sequenced sample was peripheral blood. These receptors originate from a man in his forties or fifties with active or convalescent COVID-19.

This chain connects TRBV28 to TRBJ2-7, with unresolved D. Per germline, CDR1 MDHEN and CDR2 SYDVKM. V lost 8 bases, J lost 6 bases, and 17 bases lay in between. CDR3 length: 13 amino acids. The DNA for the CDR3 is TGTGCCAGCGATAAAGTAGCTGTGGGCGAGCAGTACTTC. Translated, it gives CASDKVAVGEQYF. Combining the CDR3 with reference TRBV28 and TRBJ2-7 gives the whole variable domain DVKVTQSSRYLVKRTGEKVFLECVQDMDHENMFWYRQDPGLGLRLIYFSYDVKMKEKGDIPEGYSVSREKKERFSLILESASTNQTSMYLCASDKVAVGEQYFGPGTRLTVT.

This clone showed up just once. The rearrangement joins TRBV9 to TRBJ1-2; D gene uncertain. The V end lost 4 bases, the J end lost 6 bases, and 13 bases lay between the germline ends. Germline V gene sequence: CDR1 SGDLS, CDR2 YYNGEE. This CDR3 region has 13 residues. The CDR3 bases are TGTGCCAGCAGCTCAACGCTCACAGATGGCTACACCTTC. This sequence encodes CASSSTLTDGYTF.